These 24 T cell receptor beta chains were sequenced from one sample in a study of T cells after yellow fever vaccination. TCRdb itself ran the 5' RACE reads through MiXCR, one entry per CDR3 protein. The repertoire holds hundreds of thousands of distinct CDR3 sequences, about 13% seen once, with about an eighth in the top ten. The material sequenced was PBMCs, taken on the day of the yellow fever booster vaccination. The receptor source for this set is a man aged 30-40 years who received the YFV17D yellow fever vaccine.

This clonotype was seen a handful of times. The genes are TRBV29-1 and TRBJ1-2; D unresolved. The V gene's germline CDR1 is SQVTM and CDR2 ANQGSEA. This CDR3 is built from 11 residues. Trimming removed 4 bases from V and 4 bases from J, with 7 bases in between. The CDR3 region is CSVGTPYGYTF. CDR3 coding DNA: TGCAGCGTTGGGACTCCCTATGGCTACACCTTC. The whole variable domain, remainder taken from reference TRBV29-1 and TRBJ1-2, is SAVISQKPSRDICQRGTSLTIQCQVDSQVTMMFWYRQQPGQSLTLIATANQGSEATYESGFVIDKFPISRPNLTFSTLTVSNMSPEDSSIYLCSVGTPYGYTFGSGTRLTVV.

CDR3 region: CASSHGGPQETQYF. The DNA of the CDR3 is TGCGCCAGCAGCCATGGGGGACCCCAAGAGACCCAGTACTTC. V and J are TRBV5-1 and TRBJ2-5; D may be TRBD1 or TRBD2 (5 bases each). V gave up 4 bases and J gave up 1 base, with 11 bases separating them. Germline CDR1 reads SGHRS; CDR2 reads YFSETQ. The CDR3 consists of 14 residues.

The chain employs TRBV9 and TRBJ1-2, with 7 positions matching TRBD1. This CDR3 has 15 residues. Germline-derived CDR1 and CDR2 are SGDLS and YYNGEE. Trimming at V came to 4 bases and at J to 8 bases, leaving 14 bases not matched to a gene. The CDR3 DNA reads as TGTGCCAGCAGCTCCCTAGTACAGGGGTTAGGGGGCTACACCTTC. Amino acid sequence: CASSSLVQGLGGYTF.

The V and J genes are TRBV6-1 and TRBJ2-2; TRBD1 matches at 8 bases. The CDR3 length is 15 residues. Germline V gene data show CDR1 as MNHNS and CDR2 as SASEGT. V lost 5 bases to trimming and J lost 5 bases; unmatched junction nucleotides: 7. CDR3 amino acids: CASSRQGLQTGELFF. The CDR3 DNA follows: TGTGCCAGCAGTAGACAGGGGCTCCAGACCGGGGAGCTGTTTTTT.

This clonotype occurred many times. The chain is built from TRBV28 and TRBJ2-1; D gene uncertain. CDR1 MDHEN and CDR2 SYDVKM come from the germline V gene. Trimming pared 6 bases from V and 2 bases from J, leaving 5 bases between. This CDR3 spans 12 amino acids. For the CDR3, the DNA is TGTGCCAGCAGCCAGACCTACAATGAGCAGTTCTTC. Protein product: CASSQTYNEQFF.

This clonotype has only a few counts. V gene TRBV20-1 combines with J gene TRBJ2-7; unclear D gene. V dropped 1 base and J dropped 9 bases, with 10 bases sitting between them. This CDR3 is built from 11 residues. From germline, CDR1 is DFQATT and CDR2 SNEGSKA (reference sequence). This CDR3 is CSARAPVGQYF. The CDR3 coding sequence is TGCAGTGCTAGAGCCCCTGTTGGGCAGTACTTC.

This clonotype was detected many times. V is TRBV20-1 and J is TRBJ1-5; 7 bases map to TRBD1. The length of the CDR3 is 13 residues. Losses at the gene ends were 6 bases for V and 3 bases for J; bases not matched to a gene: 5. The germline V gene encodes CDR1 DFQATT and CDR2 SNEGSKA (reference sequence). CDR3 DNA sequence: TGCAGTGCCCACAGGGGCCTCAATCAGCCCCAGCATTTT. Protein: CSAHRGLNQPQHF.

This clonotype was found a few times. V usage is TRBV2 and J usage is TRBJ2-1; D ambiguous. The length of the CDR3 is 13 residues. Trimming pared 4 bases from V and 9 bases from J, leaving 13 bases between. Looked up from germline, CDR1 is SNHLY and CDR2 is FYNNEI. CDR3 sequence: CASSGPGNTEQFF. The CDR3, as DNA: TGTGCCAGCAGTGGACCTGGGAACACTGAGCAGTTCTTC. The full variable domain, rest sourced from reference TRBV2 and TRBJ2-1, is EPEVTQTPSHQVTQMGQEVILRCVPISNHLYFYWYRQILGQKVEFLVSFYNNEISEKSEIFDDQFSVERPDGSNFTLKIRSTKLEDSAMYFCASSGPGNTEQFFGPGTRLTVL.

This chain joins TRBV10-3 and TRBJ1-2, with D perhaps matching TRBD1 (5 bases). This CDR3 has 13 amino acids. Germline V gene sequence: CDR1 ENHRY, CDR2 SYGVKD. The ends were cut back, 7 bases at V and 4 bases at J, with 13 bases in the middle. CDR3 protein: CAIKGDSLYGYTF. The DNA of the CDR3 is TGTGCCATCAAGGGAGACAGCCTCTATGGCTACACCTTC.

This clonotype was recorded a few times. The chain recombines TRBV11-3 with TRBJ2-1; D is ambiguous. Trimming took off 5 bases at V and 4 bases at J, with 9 bases between the two ends. The CDR3 consists of 13 residues. CDR1 SGHNT and CDR2 YENEEA come from the germline V gene. CDR3 region: CASSRTAYNEQFF. The DNA for the CDR3 is TGTGCCAGCAGCCGGACGGCGTACAATGAGCAGTTCTTC.

The chain uses TRBV29-1 and TRBJ2-7; D may be TRBD1 or TRBD2 (8 bases each). The CDR3 has 16 residues. Germline CDR1 SQVTM, CDR2 ANQGSEA. V dropped 7 bases and J dropped 6 bases, with 28 bases sitting between them. The CDR3 bases are TGCAGCGCTGGGGCAGGGGGCTTCGGGAGGGCCGTCGAGCAGTACTTC. It codes for CSAGAGGFGRAVEQYF.

This clonotype was seen only a few times. The V and J genes are TRBV20-1 and TRBJ1-1; weak D call: TRBD1 (6 bases). This CDR3 spans 14 amino acids. The germline V and J ends were trimmed by 6 bases and 0 bases, with 14 bases remaining between them. Germline-derived CDR1 and CDR2 are DFQATT and SNEGSKA (reference sequence). CDR3 sequence reads: CSAAGGPMNTEAFF. Written as DNA, the CDR3 is TGCAGTGCCGCGGGGGGGCCCATGAACACTGAAGCTTTCTTT.

This clonotype was observed a few times. This sequence joins TRBV20-1 and TRBJ2-1; either TRBD1 or TRBD2 may fit D (5 bases each). Germline CDR1 DFQATT, CDR2 SNEGSKA (reference sequence). V was shortened by 3 bases and J by 5 bases, with 11 bases between the two germline ends. The CDR3 is made up of 13 amino acids. The DNA for the CDR3 is TGCAGTGCTAGGATCCGGGACCACAATGAGCAGTTCTTC. Translation gives CSARIRDHNEQFF.

The gene calls are TRBV30 and TRBJ1-1; D remains unclear. The V and J ends lost 2 bases and 0 bases respectively, with 4 bases between them. The germline V gene has CDR1 GTSNPN and CDR2 SVGIG (reference sequence). This CDR3 is 12 amino acids long. The CDR3 reads CAWSRMNTEAFF. CDR3 in DNA: TGTGCCTGGAGTCGGATGAACACTGAAGCTTTCTTT.

Many counts were recorded for this clonotype. CDR3 sequence reads: CASGPGNLPYEQYF. The CDR3 DNA sequence: TGTGCCAGCGGCCCCGGCAACCTCCCCTACGAGCAGTACTTC. V usage is TRBV9 and J usage is TRBJ2-7, with D unclear. V was clipped by 7 bases and J by 2 bases, with 16 bases between them. The CDR3 length is 14 residues. CDR1 SGDLS and CDR2 YYNGEE come from the germline V gene. The entire variable domain, with the rest obtained from reference TRBV9 and TRBJ2-7, is as follows: DSGVTQTPKHLITATGQRVTLRCSPRSGDLSVYWYQQSLDQGLQFLIQYYNGEERAKGNILERFSAQQFPDLHSELNLSSLELGDSALYFCASGPGNLPYEQYFGPGTRLTVT.

The chain recombines TRBV4-3 with TRBJ2-7, with D perhaps assigned TRBD1 or TRBD2 (6 bases each). V lost 0 bases and J lost 3, with 18 bases in between. This CDR3 contains 17 residues. Germline V gene sequence: CDR1 LGHNA, CDR2 YSLEER. CDR3 sequence reads: CASSQDNLGGSRYEQYF. Here the CDR3 DNA reads TGCGCCAGCAGCCAAGACAACTTAGGGGGGAGTCGCTACGAGCAGTACTTC.

Only a few counts were recorded for this clonotype. J is TRBJ2-2 and V is TRBV20-1; 9 bases match TRBD2. V shed 1 base and J 4 bases; nucleotides not matched to a gene: 4. The CDR3 runs 15 residues. The germline CDR1 and CDR2 sequences are DFQATT and SNEGSKA (reference sequence). The CDR3 nucleotides read TGCAGTGCTAGAGGGGGCGGGAGGGGCACCGGGGAGCTGTTTTTT. It yields the protein CSARGGGRGTGELFF.

V usage is TRBV13 and J usage is TRBJ2-7; D uncertain. Trimming left V 7 bases short and J 3 bases short, with 22 bases between. CDR1 is PRHDT and CDR2 is FYEKMQ in the germline V gene (reference sequence). This CDR3 is 16 amino acids long. Written as DNA, the CDR3 is TGTGCCAGCACCGGCGTGCTGCGGACGGGCGTCTACGAGCAGTACTTC. The encoded protein is CASTGVLRTGVYEQYF.

This clonotype has only a few counts. The V and J genes are TRBV6-2 or TRBV6-3 and TRBJ1-1; the D gene is possibly TRBD1 (6 bases). This CDR3 comprises 14 residues. Germline CDR1 and CDR2: MNHEY and SVGEGT. V was trimmed by 8 bases and J by 3 bases, leaving 16 bases between them. CDR3 nucleotide sequence: TGTGCCAGCTCCCCTCTGGGGGCGTACACTGAAGCTTTCTTT. Its protein product is CASSPLGAYTEAFF.

A few counts support this clonotype. The genes are TRBV29-1 and TRBJ2-7; D remains unclear. The CDR3 totals 11 residues. V gave up 3 bases and J gave up 1 base, with 4 bases separating them. Germline assignment: CDR1 SQVTM and CDR2 ANQGSEA. The CDR3 DNA is TGCAGCGTTGAGAATTCCTACGAGCAGTACTTC. Protein sequence: CSVENSYEQYF.

This clonotype was found a few times. The V and J genes are TRBV2 and TRBJ2-7; 12 bases are a match to TRBD1. Germline V CDR1 and CDR2: SNHLY, FYNNEI. The CDR3 has 15 amino acids. The V and J ends lost 4 bases and 5 bases, in that order; junction bases with no gene match: 6. The CDR3 nucleotides are TGTGCCAGCAGTGTGGAGGGACAGGGGGCCCACGAGCAGTACTTC. It yields the protein CASSVEGQGAHEQYF.

This clonotype was found a few times. This chain joins TRBV3-1 and TRBJ1-3, with no clear D. The germline V gene has CDR1 LGHDT and CDR2 YNNKEL (reference sequence). The CDR3 totals 15 residues. V lost 0 bases and J lost 0, with 6 bases in between. In nucleotides, the CDR3 is TGTGCCAGCAGCCAAGAGTGGGACTCTGGAAACACCATATATTTT. Its protein is CASSQEWDSGNTIYF. The full variable domain, with the rest looked up from reference TRBV3-1 and TRBJ1-3, is DTAVSQTPKYLVTQMGNDKSIKCEQNLGHDTMYWYKQDSKKFLKIMFSYNNKELIINETVPNRFSPKSPDKAHLNLHINSLELGDSAVYFCASSQEWDSGNTIYFGEGSWLTVV.

This chain connects TRBV20-1 to TRBJ2-7, with 12 bases matching TRBD2. CDR3 length: 16 amino acids. CDR1 and CDR2 (germline): DFQATT, SNEGSKA (reference sequence). Trimming removed 4 bases from V and 6 bases from J; junction bases left unmatched: 13. The CDR3 bases are TGCAGTGCTAACCCCCCTAGCGGGAGGGCCACCGGCGAGCAGTACTTC. Its protein is CSANPPSGRATGEQYF.

A few counts support this clonotype. The chain is built from TRBV10-3 and TRBJ2-3; no clear D. V was pared by 3 bases and J by 4 bases, with 5 bases between. The germline V gene has CDR1 ENHRY and CDR2 SYGVKD. There are 12 residues in the CDR3. The CDR3 sequence: CAISDRSDTQYF. CDR3 nucleotides: TGTGCCATCAGTGACCGGTCAGATACGCAGTATTTT.